These 19 T cell receptor beta chains came from one sample sequenced in a study of blood T cells in healthy people across ages. A second about 6 to 12 cycle PCR used barcoded and J-beta primers. TCRdb independently ran MiXCR on the 5' RACE reads; one entry per CDR3 protein. The sample consists of about 1,600,000 distinct CDR3 sequences, roughly 40% of them appearing once. The sample consisted of blood. The receptors shown here come from a woman younger than 35 in good health.

This clonotype was found a few times. The chain recombines TRBV12-3 or TRBV12-4 with TRBJ2-3; D call uncertain. This CDR3 is built from 12 residues. The V gene lost 8 bases and the J gene lost 4 bases, with 10 bases spanning the gap. The CDR3 loop is CASLRPPDTQYF. CDR3 DNA sequence: TGTGCCAGCCTACGCCCCCCAGATACGCAGTATTTT.

This clonotype showed up just a few times. The chain couples TRBV20-1 to TRBJ2-5, with 11 bases identical to TRBD2. The trim removed 6 bases at V and 3 bases at J, leaving 6 bases unmatched. The germline gives CDR1 DFQATT, CDR2 SNEGSKA (reference sequence). The CDR3 length is 14 residues. The CDR3 coding sequence is TGCAGTGCGCTCACGGGACTAGCGGAAGAGACCCAGTACTTC. Translation gives CSALTGLAEETQYF.

The chain is built from TRBV18 and TRBJ1-1; 7 nucleotides match TRBD1. Trimming at V came to 2 bases and at J to 1 base, leaving 10 bases not matched to a gene. Germline CDR1 KGHSH, CDR2 LQKENI. The CDR3 has 17 residues. CDR3 in DNA: TGTGCCAGCTCACCATCCGGGACAGCCTCCACGAACACTGAAGCTTTCTTT. It is translated as CASSPSGTASTNTEAFF.

The chain links TRBV7-2 to TRBJ1-1; a possible D gene is TRBD1 (5 bases). Looked up from germline, CDR1 is SGHTA and CDR2 is FQGNSA. V was shortened by 1 base and J by 0 bases, with 15 bases between the two germline ends. This CDR3 spans 17 amino acids. This CDR3 is CASSLVGGTLMNTEAFF. CDR3 DNA sequence: TGTGCCAGCAGCTTAGTGGGCGGGACCCTCATGAACACTGAAGCTTTCTTT.

Remarks on this clonotype: The germline gene is not matched at one end of the junction; a read error may be the cause. The chain employs TRBV20-1 and TRBJ2-1; a weak D match, TRBD2 (6 bases). This CDR3 has 14 residues. CDR1 and CDR2 from the germline V gene are DFQATT and SNEGSKA (reference sequence). The CDR3 region is CSARDTAGYNERFF. The CDR3, as DNA: TGCAGTGCTAGAGATACGGCGGGGTACAATGAGCGGTTCTTC.

Notes on this clonotype: Germline is not matched at one junction end, which may reflect a read error. The chain employs TRBV5-1 and TRBJ2-1; TRBD2 is a possible D gene (5 bases). CDR3 size: 14 residues. From germline, CDR1 is SGHRS and CDR2 YFSETQ. This chain's CDR3 is CASSSEHSGYERFF. Here the CDR3 DNA reads TGCGCCAGCAGCTCGGAACACTCGGGGTATGAGCGGTTCTTC.

The V gene is TRBV20-1, the J gene TRBJ2-7, with 9 bases aligning to TRBD1. CDR1 and CDR2 from the germline V gene are DFQATT and SNEGSKA (reference sequence). V was clipped by 4 bases and J by 6 bases; unmatched bases: 7. This CDR3 comprises 13 residues. The CDR3 DNA follows: TGCAGTGCTATACAGGACAGGGGAGGCGAGCAGTACTTC. This codes for CSAIQDRGGEQYF.

This clonotype has only one observation. V is TRBV12-3 or TRBV12-4 and J is TRBJ2-5, with TRBD1 as a possible D gene (5 bases). Trimming cost V 5 bases and J 11 bases, with 15 bases left between them. The CDR3 contains 12 residues. Written as DNA, the CDR3 is TGTGCCAGCAGTCCCGGCGCGCAGGGTCAGTACTTC. It translates to CASSPGAQGQYF.

The genes are TRBV28 and TRBJ1-5; D remains ambiguous. The V end lost 4 bases, the J end lost 4 bases, and 11 bases lay between the germline ends. The CDR3 contains 14 residues. Germline lookup yields CDR1 MDHEN and CDR2 SYDVKM. CDR3 nucleotides: TGTGCCAGCAGTTCCGGGTCTTGGAATCAGCCCCAGCATTTT. Its protein is CASSSGSWNQPQHF.

The genes are TRBV21-1 and TRBJ2-1; the DNA was not compared with TRBD2, the D call given in the table. TRBV21-1 is a pseudogene segment. The CDR3 has 18 residues. The CDR3 here is CASSKALLAGGSYNERFF. The CDR3 DNA reads as TGTGCCAGCAGCAAAGCCCTACTAGCGGGAGGTTCCTACAATGAGCGGTTCTTC.

This clonotype was seen a handful of times. The chain carries TRBV3-1 and TRBJ2-3; a possible D gene is TRBD2 (5 bases). V lost 6 bases and J 3 bases, leaving 16 bases between the germline ends. This CDR3 is 15 amino acids long. Germline CDR1 and CDR2: LGHDT and YNNKEL (reference sequence). The CDR3 here is CASSSRGYGTDTQYF. The CDR3 DNA reads as TGTGCCAGCAGTTCGCGAGGGTACGGAACAGATACGCAGTATTTT.

The CDR3 region has the DNA TGTGCCAGCAGCTCATTGGGAACACTAGCGGGAAAGAACGAGCAGTACTTC. It encodes CASSSLGTLAGKNEQYF. This chain uses TRBV5-6 with TRBJ2-5; 10 bases agree with TRBD2. The better agreement between TRBJ2-7 and the DNA end casts doubt on the J call. This CDR3 contains 17 residues. Germline V CDR1 and CDR2: SGHDT, YYEEEE.

This chain links TRBV12-3 or TRBV12-4 with TRBJ2-3; TRBD2 aligns across 10 bases. Trimming at V came to 8 bases and at J to 4 bases, leaving 9 bases not matched to a gene. This CDR3 contains 15 residues. The CDR3 is CASGSGTSEPDTQYF. In DNA, the CDR3 is TGTGCCAGCGGATCCGGGACTAGCGAGCCAGATACGCAGTATTTT.

CDR3 amino acids: CASRGQGAVYGYTF. The DNA of the CDR3 is TGTGCCAGCAGGGGACAGGGGGCTGTCTATGGCTACACCTTC. The rearrangement joins TRBV12-3 or TRBV12-4 to TRBJ1-2; 12 nucleotides match TRBD1. J lost 4 bases, V lost 6 bases, and 3 bases had no gene match. This CDR3 contains 14 residues.

The rearrangement joins TRBV10-3 to TRBJ2-7; D is ambiguous. V was cut by 6 bases and J by 3 bases, with 21 bases left in between. This CDR3 has 16 amino acids. Germline V gives CDR1 ENHRY, CDR2 SYGVKD. The CDR3 DNA reads TGTGCCATCAGCTTCAGTGGGCCCCACTCTAACTACGAGCAGTACTTC. Translation: CAISFSGPHSNYEQYF.

This clonotype has just a few counts. This CDR3 reads CASSLPGTGRIQTYNEQFF. CDR3 nucleotides: TGCGCCAGCAGCTTGCCCGGGACAGGCCGTATACAAACCTACAATGAGCAGTTCTTC. The chain couples TRBV5-1 to TRBJ2-1; 8 nucleotides agree with TRBD1. CDR1 is SGHRS, CDR2 YFSETQ, per germline. CDR3 length: 19 amino acids. After removal of 1 base from V and 2 bases from J, the junction contained 14 bases not matched to a gene.

The CDR3 DNA follows: TGTGCCAGCAGCAAACAGGGGGCGGGCCAAGAGACCCAGTACTTC. Amino acids: CASSKQGAGQETQYF. V and J are TRBV7-9 and TRBJ2-5, with TRBD1 matching 9 bases. The germline V gene encodes CDR1 SEHNR and CDR2 FQNEAQ (reference sequence). After removal of 5 bases from V and 1 base from J, the junction contained 5 bases not matched to a gene. This CDR3 has 15 residues. The whole variable domain, filled in from reference TRBV7-9 and TRBJ2-5, reads DTGVSQNPRHKITKRGQNVTFRCDPISEHNRLYWYRQTLGQGPEFLTYFQNEAQLEKSRLLSDRFSAERPKGSFSTLEIQRTEQGDSAMYLCASSKQGAGQETQYFGPGTRLLVL.

This clonotype was detected a few times. The CDR3 sequence is CASSLALVAPFDSYGYTF. As DNA, the CDR3 is TGTGCCAGCAGCTTAGCTTTGGTTGCTCCCTTTGACAGCTATGGCTACACCTTC. The chain recombines TRBV7-2 with TRBJ1-2, with D perhaps TRBD1 (5 bases). This CDR3 is built from 18 residues. The V gene lost 0 bases and the J gene lost 4 bases, with 21 bases spanning the gap. In germline, CDR1 is SGHTA, CDR2 FQGNSA.

This clonotype was counted between two and nine times. The chain carries TRBV12-3 or TRBV12-4 and TRBJ1-1; TRBD1 agrees at 8 bases. This CDR3 spans 13 amino acids. The V segment lost 1 base and the J segment 7 bases; nucleotides outside the gene matches: 2. Written as DNA, the CDR3 is TGTGCCAGCAGTTTAGGACAGGGGTTTGAAGCTTTCTTT. Translated, it gives CASSLGQGFEAFF.